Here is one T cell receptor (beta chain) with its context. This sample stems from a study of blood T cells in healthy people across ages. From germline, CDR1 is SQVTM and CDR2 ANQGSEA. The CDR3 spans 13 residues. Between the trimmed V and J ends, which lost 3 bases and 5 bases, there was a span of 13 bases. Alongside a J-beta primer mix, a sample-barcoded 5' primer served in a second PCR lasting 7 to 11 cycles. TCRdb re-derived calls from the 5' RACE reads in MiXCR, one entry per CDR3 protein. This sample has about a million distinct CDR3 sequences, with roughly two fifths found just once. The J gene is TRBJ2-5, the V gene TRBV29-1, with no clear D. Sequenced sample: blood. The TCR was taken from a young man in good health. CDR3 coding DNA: TGCAGCGTTGATAGGCCATCTGGGGAGACCCAGTACTTC. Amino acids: CSVDRPSGETQYF. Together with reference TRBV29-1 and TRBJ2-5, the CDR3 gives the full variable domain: SAVISQKPSRDICQRGTSLTIQCQVDSQVTMMFWYRQQPGQSLTLIATANQGSEATYESGFVIDKFPISRPNLTFSTLTVSNMSPEDSSIYLCSVDRPSGETQYFGPGTRLLVL.